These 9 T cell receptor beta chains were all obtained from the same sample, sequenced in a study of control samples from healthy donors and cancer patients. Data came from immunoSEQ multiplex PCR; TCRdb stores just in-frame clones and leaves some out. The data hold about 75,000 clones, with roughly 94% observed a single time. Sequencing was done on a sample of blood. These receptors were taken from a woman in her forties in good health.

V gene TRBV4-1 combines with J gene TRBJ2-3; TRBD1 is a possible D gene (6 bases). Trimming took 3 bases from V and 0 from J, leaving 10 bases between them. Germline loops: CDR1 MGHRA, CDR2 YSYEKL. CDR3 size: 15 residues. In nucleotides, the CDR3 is TGCGCCAGCAGCCACAAACAGGGAAGCACAGATACGCAGTATTTT. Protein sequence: CASSHKQGSTDTQYF.

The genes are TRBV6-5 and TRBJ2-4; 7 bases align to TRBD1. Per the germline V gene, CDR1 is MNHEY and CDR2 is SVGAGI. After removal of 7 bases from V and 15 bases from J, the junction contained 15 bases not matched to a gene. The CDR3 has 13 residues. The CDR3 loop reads CASTSRATGVRYF. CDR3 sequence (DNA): TGTGCCAGCACCAGCCGGGCTACAGGGGTGAGGTACTTC.

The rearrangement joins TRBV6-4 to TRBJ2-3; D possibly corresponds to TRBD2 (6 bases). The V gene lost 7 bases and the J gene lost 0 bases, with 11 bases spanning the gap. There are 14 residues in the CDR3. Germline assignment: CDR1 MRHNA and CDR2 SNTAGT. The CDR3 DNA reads TGTGCCAGCAAAGCTAGCGATAGCACAGATACGCAGTATTTT. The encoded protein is CASKASDSTDTQYF.

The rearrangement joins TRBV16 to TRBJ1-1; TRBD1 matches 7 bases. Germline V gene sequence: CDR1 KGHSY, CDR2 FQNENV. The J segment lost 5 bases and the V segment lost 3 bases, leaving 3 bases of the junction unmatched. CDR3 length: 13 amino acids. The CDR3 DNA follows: TGTGCCAGCAGCCAGCTACAGGGGACTGAAGCTTTCTTT. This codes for CASSQLQGTEAFF.

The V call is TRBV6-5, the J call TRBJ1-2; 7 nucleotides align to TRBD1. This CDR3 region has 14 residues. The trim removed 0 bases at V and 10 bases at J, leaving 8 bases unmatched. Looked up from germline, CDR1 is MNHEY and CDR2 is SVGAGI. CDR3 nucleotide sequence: TGTGCCAGCAGTTACTCGAATGACAGGGTTGCCTACACCTTC. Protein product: CASSYSNDRVAYTF.

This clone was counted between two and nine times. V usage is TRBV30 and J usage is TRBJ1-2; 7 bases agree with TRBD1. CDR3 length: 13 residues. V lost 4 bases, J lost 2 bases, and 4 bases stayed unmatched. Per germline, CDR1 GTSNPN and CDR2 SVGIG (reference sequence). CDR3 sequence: CAWNDRVNYGYTF. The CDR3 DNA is TGTGCCTGGAATGACAGGGTAAACTATGGCTACACCTTC. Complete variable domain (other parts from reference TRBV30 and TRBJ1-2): SQTIHQWPATLVQPVGSPLSLECTVEGTSNPNLYWYRQAAGRGLQLLFYSVGIGQISSEVPQNLSASRPQDRQFILSSKKLLLSDSGFYLCAWNDRVNYGYTFGSGTRLTVV.

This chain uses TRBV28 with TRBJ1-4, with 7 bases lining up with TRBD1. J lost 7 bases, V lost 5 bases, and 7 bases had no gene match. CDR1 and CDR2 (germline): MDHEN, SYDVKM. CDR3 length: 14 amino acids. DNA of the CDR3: TGTGCCAGCAGTCGAACCGGGACAGCTGAAAAACTGTTTTTT. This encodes CASSRTGTAEKLFF.

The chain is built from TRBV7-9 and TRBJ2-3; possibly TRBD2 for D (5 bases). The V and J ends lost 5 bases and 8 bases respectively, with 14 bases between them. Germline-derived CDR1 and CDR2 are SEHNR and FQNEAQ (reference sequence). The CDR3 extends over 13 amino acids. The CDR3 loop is CASSPGLDGTQYF. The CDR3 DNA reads TGTGCCAGCAGCCCAGGACTTGACGGTACGCAGTATTTT. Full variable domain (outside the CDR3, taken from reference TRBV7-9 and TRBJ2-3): DTGVSQNPRHKITKRGQNVTFRCDPISEHNRLYWYRQTLGQGPEFLTYFQNEAQLEKSRLLSDRFSAERPKGSFSTLEIQRTEQGDSAMYLCASSPGLDGTQYFGPGTRLTVL.

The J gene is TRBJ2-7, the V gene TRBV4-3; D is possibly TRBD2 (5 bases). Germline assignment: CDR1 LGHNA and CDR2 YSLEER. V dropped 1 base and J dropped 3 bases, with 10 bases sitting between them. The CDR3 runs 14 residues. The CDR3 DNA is TGCGCCAGCAGCCAAGGGACTGAACACTACGAGCAGTACTTC. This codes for CASSQGTEHYEQYF.